This T cell receptor (beta chain) appears in the sequencing data of a study of a mutant IDH1 vaccine in newly diagnosed glioma. Study background: Following radiotherapy alone, or alongside temozolomide cycles, vaccination was started after an interval of 4-6 weeks. Overall study results and limits: Pseudoprogression showed no apparent link to changes in top peripheral T cell clonotypes.

Regarding this clone: Its antigen is unidentified.

This table comes from immunoSEQ multiplex PCR, and its TCRdb copy is limited to in-frame clones, with some not included. The table has tens of thousands of clones, roughly 82% seen once. The sample's time point: week 47, end of study. Doses consisted of 300 ug of mutant IDH1 20-mer peptide each, paired with topical imiquimod. Each astrocytoma in the donors was new, WHO grade 3 or 4, IDH1-mutant and ATRX-lost. Germline V gene sequence: CDR1 SNHLY, CDR2 FYNNEI. The CDR3 covers 11 residues. Trimming took off 8 bases at V and 4 bases at J, with 7 bases between the two ends. The starting material was PBMCs, obtained from a glioma patient whose treatment included an IDH1 peptide vaccine. The rearrangement uses TRBV2 and TRBJ2-3; no firm D call. The receptor was derived from a man aged 35 to 55 with glioma. The CDR3 region has the DNA TGTGCCAGCCTCACCGCAGATACGCAGTATTTT. Amino acids: CASLTADTQYF.